Listed below are T cell receptor beta chains from one sample, sequenced in a study of shared clonotypes between healthy human individuals. Profiling relied on immunoSEQ multiplex PCR, and the TCRdb table lists in-frame clones only, not all of them. The sample has about 2.4 million clones; 80% to 95% are singletons. The sample comprised naive CD4+ T cells from PBMCs. The receptors were gathered from a man aged 18 to 29 in good health. Some clones in this sample may be carry-over from other donors' samples. Each CDR3 is given without its conserved first and last residue. Each record gives: J gene, D gene, CDR3 length, clone size, V gene, CDR3 protein. A D gene is named only where the DNA matches it firmly. Size is stated for part of the rows, as once, few or many counts, or as a class when the clone is expanded.

j_call: TRBJ2-2
d_call: -
cdr3_length: 12
clone_size: -
v_call: TRBV5-4
cdr3_aa: ASSLSDYTGELF

j_call: TRBJ2-1
d_call: -
cdr3_length: 13
clone_size: -
v_call: TRBV4-1
cdr3_aa: ASSQDRRGINEQF

j_call: TRBJ2-6
d_call: -
cdr3_length: 17
clone_size: once
v_call: TRBV7-2
cdr3_aa: ASSLGRQRAISGANVLT

j_call: TRBJ1-1
d_call: TRBD1
cdr3_length: 13
clone_size: -
v_call: TRBV7-8
cdr3_aa: ASSDRDRKRGGAF

j_call: TRBJ2-5
d_call: -
cdr3_length: 10
clone_size: -
v_call: TRBV30
cdr3_aa: AWTTDQETQY

j_call: TRBJ1-2
d_call: -
cdr3_length: 13
clone_size: -
v_call: TRBV6-5
cdr3_aa: ASSYSGAGHYGYT

j_call: TRBJ2-1
d_call: TRBD2
cdr3_length: 13
clone_size: -
v_call: TRBV6-5
cdr3_aa: ASSRGLASYNEQF

j_call: TRBJ2-1
d_call: -
cdr3_length: 11
clone_size: -
v_call: TRBV5-4
cdr3_aa: ASSLVRGGEQF

j_call: TRBJ2-3
d_call: TRBD1
cdr3_length: 13
clone_size: -
v_call: TRBV28
cdr3_aa: ASKPGTVLTDTQY

j_call: TRBJ2-7
d_call: TRBD1
cdr3_length: 12
clone_size: -
v_call: TRBV7-8
cdr3_aa: ASSSGTGVYEQY

j_call: TRBJ1-1
d_call: -
cdr3_length: 17
clone_size: -
v_call: TRBV7-3
cdr3_aa: ASSLTPRQFYSMNTEAF

j_call: TRBJ2-4
d_call: -
cdr3_length: 14
clone_size: -
v_call: TRBV7-2
cdr3_aa: ASSSPFALAKNIQY

j_call: TRBJ1-4
d_call: -
cdr3_length: 15
clone_size: -
v_call: TRBV21-1
cdr3_aa: ASSKAACRGYKEKLF

j_call: TRBJ1-5
d_call: -
cdr3_length: 12
clone_size: once
v_call: TRBV19
cdr3_aa: ASSPFGGGQPQH

j_call: TRBJ2-3
d_call: -
cdr3_length: 10
clone_size: -
v_call: TRBV29-1
cdr3_aa: SVGSGPDTQY

j_call: TRBJ2-5
d_call: -
cdr3_length: 11
clone_size: -
v_call: TRBV5-1
cdr3_aa: ASSYGTEETQY

j_call: TRBJ1-1
d_call: -
cdr3_length: 10
clone_size: -
v_call: TRBV28
cdr3_aa: ASSLQGTEAF

j_call: TRBJ1-5
d_call: -
cdr3_length: 14
clone_size: -
v_call: TRBV7-8
cdr3_aa: ASSMWGPGRNQPQH

j_call: TRBJ1-3
d_call: -
cdr3_length: 13
clone_size: once
v_call: TRBV9
cdr3_aa: ASSVVGTAGNTIY

j_call: TRBJ1-1
d_call: -
cdr3_length: 13
clone_size: -
v_call: TRBV5-6
cdr3_aa: ASSLLALVNTEAF

j_call: TRBJ1-5
d_call: -
cdr3_length: 11
clone_size: -
v_call: TRBV19
cdr3_aa: ASSILRTQPQH

j_call: TRBJ1-2
d_call: -
cdr3_length: 11
clone_size: -
v_call: TRBV5-4
cdr3_aa: ASSFGSGSGYT

j_call: TRBJ2-7
d_call: TRBD2
cdr3_length: 15
clone_size: -
v_call: TRBV5-1
cdr3_aa: ASSRLAGGLDSYEQY

j_call: TRBJ1-4
d_call: -
cdr3_length: 12
clone_size: -
v_call: TRBV11-1
cdr3_aa: ASSRTATNEKLF

j_call: TRBJ2-5
d_call: TRBD2
cdr3_length: 14
clone_size: -
v_call: TRBV7-2
cdr3_aa: ASSLVSAGGQETQY

j_call: TRBJ2-1
d_call: TRBD2
cdr3_length: 14
clone_size: -
v_call: TRBV6-1
cdr3_aa: ASSETGTSLYNEQF

j_call: TRBJ2-2
d_call: -
cdr3_length: 15
clone_size: -
v_call: TRBV9
cdr3_aa: ASSEPPSGLNTGELF

j_call: TRBJ2-7
d_call: -
cdr3_length: 12
clone_size: -
v_call: TRBV2
cdr3_aa: ASSGPGSSYEQY

j_call: TRBJ1-1
d_call: -
cdr3_length: 14
clone_size: -
v_call: TRBV29-1
cdr3_aa: SAKIQGRRMNTEAF

j_call: TRBJ2-7
d_call: TRBD2
cdr3_length: 15
clone_size: -
v_call: TRBV28
cdr3_aa: ASTINELAGGLYKQY

j_call: TRBJ2-7
d_call: -
cdr3_length: 15
clone_size: -
v_call: TRBV10-3
cdr3_aa: AISESGRGANLYEQY

j_call: TRBJ1-5
d_call: -
cdr3_length: 12
clone_size: -
v_call: TRBV2
cdr3_aa: ASSDGAGNQPQH

j_call: TRBJ2-7
d_call: -
cdr3_length: 11
clone_size: -
v_call: TRBV2
cdr3_aa: ASSRDGPYEQY

j_call: TRBJ2-1
d_call: -
cdr3_length: 13
clone_size: -
v_call: TRBV7-3
cdr3_aa: ASSELSGVYNEQF

j_call: TRBJ2-1
d_call: -
cdr3_length: 12
clone_size: -
v_call: TRBV6-1
cdr3_aa: ASSEASTYNEQF

j_call: TRBJ2-1
d_call: TRBD2
cdr3_length: 13
clone_size: -
v_call: TRBV6-9
cdr3_aa: AKDAGLESPHEQF

j_call: TRBJ2-7
d_call: -
cdr3_length: 14
clone_size: -
v_call: TRBV7-9
cdr3_aa: ASIISAGVEGVEQY

j_call: TRBJ1-3
d_call: -
cdr3_length: 15
clone_size: -
v_call: TRBV27
cdr3_aa: ASSLIPPTGSGNTIY

j_call: TRBJ2-2
d_call: -
cdr3_length: 14
clone_size: once
v_call: TRBV5-1
cdr3_aa: ASSLVGIGGTGELF

j_call: TRBJ1-1
d_call: -
cdr3_length: 9
clone_size: few
v_call: TRBV12-5
cdr3_aa: ASGKNTEAF

j_call: TRBJ1-5
d_call: -
cdr3_length: 11
clone_size: -
v_call: TRBV7-6
cdr3_aa: ASSARGDQPQH

j_call: TRBJ1-3
d_call: -
cdr3_length: 14
clone_size: -
v_call: TRBV4-1
cdr3_aa: ASSQGPQGLGNTIY

j_call: TRBJ2-7
d_call: TRBD2
cdr3_length: 11
clone_size: -
v_call: TRBV4-2
cdr3_aa: ASSAGLANEQY

j_call: TRBJ1-5
d_call: -
cdr3_length: 13
clone_size: -
v_call: TRBV27
cdr3_aa: ASSSRLVGNQPQH

j_call: TRBJ2-3
d_call: TRBD2
cdr3_length: 13
clone_size: -
v_call: TRBV7-2
cdr3_aa: ASSLSGGLTDTQY

j_call: TRBJ1-2
d_call: TRBD1
cdr3_length: 11
clone_size: -
v_call: TRBV9
cdr3_aa: ASTGGAGDGYT

j_call: TRBJ2-3
d_call: -
cdr3_length: 14
clone_size: -
v_call: TRBV7-7
cdr3_aa: ASSLRPGSSTDTQY

j_call: TRBJ2-1
d_call: -
cdr3_length: 11
clone_size: -
v_call: TRBV2
cdr3_aa: ASSELQVNEQF

j_call: TRBJ2-7
d_call: -
cdr3_length: 12
clone_size: -
v_call: TRBV5-1
cdr3_aa: ASRETGGSYEQY

j_call: TRBJ2-5
d_call: TRBD2
cdr3_length: 10
clone_size: -
v_call: TRBV29-1
cdr3_aa: SVADGGETQY

j_call: TRBJ1-4
d_call: -
cdr3_length: 10
clone_size: -
v_call: TRBV7-2
cdr3_aa: ASSLLGEKLF

j_call: TRBJ1-2
d_call: TRBD1
cdr3_length: 12
clone_size: -
v_call: TRBV6-5
cdr3_aa: ASSDRGQVYGYT

j_call: TRBJ2-7
d_call: -
cdr3_length: 13
clone_size: -
v_call: TRBV5-1
cdr3_aa: ASSLVGGADYEQY